The source of this T cell receptor (beta chain) is a study of T-cell reconstitution after alpha-beta-depleted transplantation in children. Losses at the gene ends were 0 bases for V and 2 bases for J; bases not matched to a gene: 10. The CDR3 extends over 18 amino acids. CDR1 and CDR2 (germline): MNHEY, SVGAGI. This clonotype was picked up many times. Preparation of the TCRbeta library was carried out with unique molecular identifiers. TCRdb reprocessed the PCR reads via MiXCR and lists one record per CDR3 protein. The sample has 60,000 to 80,000 distinct CDR3 sequences, approximately 7.3% seen once; the top ten hold about 2.3%.

The rearrangement links TRBV6-5 to TRBJ2-7, with TRBD2 matching 10 bases. The sequence came from a human donor who donated a stem cell graft to a child with acute lymphoblastic leukemia. The specimen comprised PBMCs from the stem cell graft donor, sampled from the stem cell graft. CDR3 nucleotides: TGTGCCAGCAGTTACTCGAGGGGTCTAGCGGGAGCGCCCTACGAGCAGTACTTC. Its translation is CASSYSRGLAGAPYEQYF.